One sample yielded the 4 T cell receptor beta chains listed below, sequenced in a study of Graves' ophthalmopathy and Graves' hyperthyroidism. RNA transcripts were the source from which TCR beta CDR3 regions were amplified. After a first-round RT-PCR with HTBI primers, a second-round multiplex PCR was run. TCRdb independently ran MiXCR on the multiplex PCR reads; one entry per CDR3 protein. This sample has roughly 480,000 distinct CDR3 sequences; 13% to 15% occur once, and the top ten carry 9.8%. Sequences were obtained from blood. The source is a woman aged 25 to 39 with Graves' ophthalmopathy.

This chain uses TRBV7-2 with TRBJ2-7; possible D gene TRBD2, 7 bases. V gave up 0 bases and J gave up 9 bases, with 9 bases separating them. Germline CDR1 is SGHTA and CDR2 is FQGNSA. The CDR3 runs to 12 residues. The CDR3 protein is CASSLAGGGQYF. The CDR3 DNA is TGTGCCAGCAGCTTAGCAGGGGGGGGGCAGTACTTC.

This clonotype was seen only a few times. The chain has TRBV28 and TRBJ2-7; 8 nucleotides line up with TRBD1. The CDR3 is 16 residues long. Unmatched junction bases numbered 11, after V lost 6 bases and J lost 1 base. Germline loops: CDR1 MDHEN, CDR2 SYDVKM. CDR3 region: CASSLAGQGVSYEQYF. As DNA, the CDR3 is TGTGCCAGCAGCCTCGCCGGACAGGGTGTTTCCTACGAGCAGTACTTC.

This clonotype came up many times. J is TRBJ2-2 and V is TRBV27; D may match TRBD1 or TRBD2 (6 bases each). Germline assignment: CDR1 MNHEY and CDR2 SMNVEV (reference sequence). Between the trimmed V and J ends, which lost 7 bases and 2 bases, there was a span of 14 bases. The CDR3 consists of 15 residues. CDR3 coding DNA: TGTGCCAGCACGCCAGGGGCGGGAAACACCGGGGAGCTGTTTTTT. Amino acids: CASTPGAGNTGELFF.

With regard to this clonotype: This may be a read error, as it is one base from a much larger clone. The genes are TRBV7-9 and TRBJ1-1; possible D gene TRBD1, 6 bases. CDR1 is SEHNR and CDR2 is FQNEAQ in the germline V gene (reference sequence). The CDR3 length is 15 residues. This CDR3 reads CASSWLDRQAVGACF. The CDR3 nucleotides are TGTGCCAGCAGCTGGCTCGACAGGCAAGCCGTTGGAGCTTGCTTT.